The clone carrying this T cell receptor (beta chain) has a handful of counts. This table comes from immunoSEQ multiplex PCR, and its TCRdb copy is limited to in-frame clones, with some not included. Of about 110,000 clones in the sample, around 80% were seen once. This sample was taken from a study of control samples from healthy donors and cancer patients. V lost 1 base and J 4 bases, leaving 7 bases between the germline ends. This CDR3 is built from 13 residues. Germline CDR1 and CDR2: LGHNA and YNFKEQ. This chain uses TRBV4-2 with TRBJ1-2; D unresolved. Sequenced input: blood. The clonotype originates from a man between 18 and 35 years old in good health. CDR3 protein: CASSQAVLYGYTF. In nucleotides, the CDR3 is TGTGCCAGCAGCCAAGCCGTCCTCTATGGCTACACCTTC.